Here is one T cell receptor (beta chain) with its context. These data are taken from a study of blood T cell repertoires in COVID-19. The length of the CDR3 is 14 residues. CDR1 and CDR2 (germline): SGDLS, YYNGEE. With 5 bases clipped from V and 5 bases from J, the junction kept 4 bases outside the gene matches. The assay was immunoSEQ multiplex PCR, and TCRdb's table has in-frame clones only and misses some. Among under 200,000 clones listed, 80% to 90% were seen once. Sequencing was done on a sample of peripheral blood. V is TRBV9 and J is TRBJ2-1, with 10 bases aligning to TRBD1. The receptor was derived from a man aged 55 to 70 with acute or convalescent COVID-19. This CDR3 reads CASSRTGGNNEQFF. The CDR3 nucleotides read TGTGCCAGCAGTAGGACAGGGGGGAACAATGAGCAGTTCTTC. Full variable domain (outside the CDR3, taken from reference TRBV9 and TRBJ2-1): DSGVTQTPKHLITATGQRVTLRCSPRSGDLSVYWYQQSLDQGLQFLIQYYNGEERAKGNILERFSAQQFPDLHSELNLSSLELGDSALYFCASSRTGGNNEQFFGPGTRLTVL.